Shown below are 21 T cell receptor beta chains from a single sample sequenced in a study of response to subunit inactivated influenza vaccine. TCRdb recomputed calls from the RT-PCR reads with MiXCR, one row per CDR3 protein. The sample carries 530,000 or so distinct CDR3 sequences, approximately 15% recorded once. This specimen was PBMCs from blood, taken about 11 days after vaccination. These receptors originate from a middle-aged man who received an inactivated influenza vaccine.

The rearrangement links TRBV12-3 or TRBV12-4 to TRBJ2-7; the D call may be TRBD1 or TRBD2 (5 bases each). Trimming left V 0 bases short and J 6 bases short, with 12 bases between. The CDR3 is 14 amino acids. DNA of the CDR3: TGTGCCAGCAGTTTAGCTGGCATCGGGGCCGAGCAGTACTTC. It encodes CASSLAGIGAEQYF.

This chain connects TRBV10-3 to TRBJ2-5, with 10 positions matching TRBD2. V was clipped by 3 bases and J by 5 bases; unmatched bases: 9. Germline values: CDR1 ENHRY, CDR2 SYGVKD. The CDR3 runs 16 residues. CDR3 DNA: TGTGCCATCAGTGACGGAACTAGCGGGACGGGCGAGACCCAGTACTTC. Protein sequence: CAISDGTSGTGETQYF.

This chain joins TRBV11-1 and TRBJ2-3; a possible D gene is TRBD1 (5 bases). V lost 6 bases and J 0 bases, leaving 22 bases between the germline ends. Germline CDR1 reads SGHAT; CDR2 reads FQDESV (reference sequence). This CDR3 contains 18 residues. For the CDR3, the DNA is TGTGCCAGCAGGGCGAGGTTTGGGGCACCGTCTAGCACAGATACGCAGTATTTT. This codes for CASRARFGAPSSTDTQYF.

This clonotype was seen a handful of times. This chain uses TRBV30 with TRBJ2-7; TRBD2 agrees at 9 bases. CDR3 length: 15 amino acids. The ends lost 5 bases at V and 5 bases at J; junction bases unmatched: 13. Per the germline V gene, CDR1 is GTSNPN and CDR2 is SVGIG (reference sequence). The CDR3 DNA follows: TGTGCCTGGGGCGGGGGGGTTCCTATTAAGGACGAGCAGTACTTC. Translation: CAWGGGVPIKDEQYF.

The CDR3 loop reads CASSFQVNYGYTF. The CDR3 nucleotides are TGTGCCAGCAGTTTCCAGGTTAACTATGGCTACACCTTC. V gene TRBV12-3 or TRBV12-4 combines with J gene TRBJ1-2, with D uncertain. Deletions cut 3 bases from V and 1 base from J, with 6 bases between. The CDR3 loop spans 13 amino acids.

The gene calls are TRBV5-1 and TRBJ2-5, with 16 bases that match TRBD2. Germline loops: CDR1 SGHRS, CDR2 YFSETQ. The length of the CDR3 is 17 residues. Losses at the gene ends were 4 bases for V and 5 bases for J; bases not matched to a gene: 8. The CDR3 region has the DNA TGCGCCAGCAGCCCGGGGACTAGCGGGAGGGCCTATGAGACCCAGTACTTC. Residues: CASSPGTSGRAYETQYF.

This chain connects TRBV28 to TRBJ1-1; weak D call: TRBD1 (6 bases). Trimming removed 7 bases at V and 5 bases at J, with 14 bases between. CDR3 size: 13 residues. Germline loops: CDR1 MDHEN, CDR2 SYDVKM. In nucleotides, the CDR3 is TGTGCCAGCAACCCGGACAGTCGGACTGAAGCTTTCTTT. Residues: CASNPDSRTEAFF.

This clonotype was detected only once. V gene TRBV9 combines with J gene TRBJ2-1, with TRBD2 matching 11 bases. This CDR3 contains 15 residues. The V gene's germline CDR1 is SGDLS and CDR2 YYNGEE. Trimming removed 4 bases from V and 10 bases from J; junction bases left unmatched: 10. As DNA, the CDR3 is TGTGCCAGCAGCACCCTTAGCGGGGGGGCCGGGGAGCAGTTCTTC. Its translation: CASSTLSGGAGEQFF.

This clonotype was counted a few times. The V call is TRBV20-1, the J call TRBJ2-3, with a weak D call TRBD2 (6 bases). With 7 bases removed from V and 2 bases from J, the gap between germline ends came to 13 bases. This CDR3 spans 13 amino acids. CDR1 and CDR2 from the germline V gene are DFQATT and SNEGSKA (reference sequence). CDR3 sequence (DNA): TGCAGTGAACCTGGCGGGGCCACAGATACGCAGTATTTT. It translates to CSEPGGATDTQYF.

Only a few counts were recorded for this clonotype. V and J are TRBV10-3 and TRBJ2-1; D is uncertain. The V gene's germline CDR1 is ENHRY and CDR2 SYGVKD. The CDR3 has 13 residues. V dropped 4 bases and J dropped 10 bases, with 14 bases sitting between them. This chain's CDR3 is CAISGAQQLEQFF. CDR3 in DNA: TGTGCCATCAGTGGGGCCCAGCAACTCGAGCAGTTCTTC.

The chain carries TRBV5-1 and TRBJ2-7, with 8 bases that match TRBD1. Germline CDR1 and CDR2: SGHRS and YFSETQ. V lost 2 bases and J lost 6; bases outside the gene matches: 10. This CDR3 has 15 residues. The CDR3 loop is CASSFNPGQGPEQYF. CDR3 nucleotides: TGCGCCAGCAGCTTCAATCCCGGACAGGGTCCCGAGCAGTACTTC.

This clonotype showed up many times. This CDR3 is CASSPGGPQHF. The CDR3 DNA reads TGTGCCAGCAGTCCGGGTGGACCCCAGCATTTT. This chain links TRBV12-3 or TRBV12-4 with TRBJ1-5; D uncertain. The CDR3 runs 11 residues. Trimming cost V 5 bases and J 10 bases, with 9 bases left between them.

The CDR3 nucleotides read TGTGCCAGCAGCTCACGTAGCGGGAGCGCAGATACGCAGTATTTT. This gives the protein CASSSRSGSADTQYF. V is TRBV11-1 and J is TRBJ2-3; TRBD2 aligns across 9 bases. V was pared by 4 bases and J by 4 bases, with 6 bases of the junction left unmatched. CDR1 and CDR2 (germline): SGHAT, FQDESV (reference sequence). This CDR3 comprises 15 residues.

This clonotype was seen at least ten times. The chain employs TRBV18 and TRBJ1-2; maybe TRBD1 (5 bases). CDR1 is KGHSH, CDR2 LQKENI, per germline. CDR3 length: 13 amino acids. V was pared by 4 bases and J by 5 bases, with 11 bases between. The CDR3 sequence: CASSQGTAYGYTF. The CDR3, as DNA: TGTGCCAGCTCACAAGGGACGGCGTATGGCTACACCTTC.

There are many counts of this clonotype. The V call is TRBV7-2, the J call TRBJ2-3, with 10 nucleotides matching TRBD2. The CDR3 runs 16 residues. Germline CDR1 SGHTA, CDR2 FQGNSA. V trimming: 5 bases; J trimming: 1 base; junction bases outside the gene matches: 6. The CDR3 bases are TGTGCCAGCAGCCCCAGGCTAGCGGGGGGCACAGATACGCAGTATTTT. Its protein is CASSPRLAGGTDTQYF.

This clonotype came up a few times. CDR3 nucleotide sequence: TGTGCCAGCAGCCAGACAGGAACCGATGGGAATGAGCAGTTCTTC. It codes for CASSQTGTDGNEQFF. V usage is TRBV16 and J usage is TRBJ2-1; D may be TRBD1 (6 bases). The CDR3 length is 15 residues. The V end was cut by 3 bases, the J end by 7 bases, with 16 bases between. The germline V gene encodes CDR1 KGHSY and CDR2 FQNENV.

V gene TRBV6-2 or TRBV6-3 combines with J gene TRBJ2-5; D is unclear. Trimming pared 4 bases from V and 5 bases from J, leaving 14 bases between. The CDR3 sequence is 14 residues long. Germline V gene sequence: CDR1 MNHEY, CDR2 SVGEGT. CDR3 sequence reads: CASSSSNARETQYF. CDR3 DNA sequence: TGTGCCAGCAGTTCCTCCAATGCGAGGGAGACCCAGTACTTC.

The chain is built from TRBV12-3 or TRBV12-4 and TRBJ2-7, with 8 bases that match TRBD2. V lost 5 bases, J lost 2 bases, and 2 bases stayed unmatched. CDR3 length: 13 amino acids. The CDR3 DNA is TGTGCCAGCAGTGGGACTAGACCCTACGAGCAGTACTTC. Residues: CASSGTRPYEQYF.

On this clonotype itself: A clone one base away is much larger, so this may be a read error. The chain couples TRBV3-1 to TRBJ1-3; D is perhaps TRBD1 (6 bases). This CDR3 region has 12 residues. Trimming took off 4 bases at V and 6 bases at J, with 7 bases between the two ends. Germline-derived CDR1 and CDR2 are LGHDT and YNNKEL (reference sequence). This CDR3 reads CASSPGENTIYF. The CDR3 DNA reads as TGTGCCAGCAGCCCAGGGGAAAACACCATATATTTT. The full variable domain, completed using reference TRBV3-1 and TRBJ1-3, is DTAVSQTPKYLVTQMGNDKSIKCEQNLGHDTMYWYKQDSKKFLKIMFSYNNKELIINETVPNRFSPKSPDKAHLNLHINSLELGDSAVYFCASSPGENTIYFGEGSWLTVV.

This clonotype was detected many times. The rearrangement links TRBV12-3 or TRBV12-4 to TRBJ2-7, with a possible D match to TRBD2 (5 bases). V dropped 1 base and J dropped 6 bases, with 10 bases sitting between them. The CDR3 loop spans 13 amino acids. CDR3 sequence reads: CASSLGRASEQYF. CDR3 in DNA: TGTGCCAGCAGTTTAGGGCGGGCTTCCGAGCAGTACTTC.

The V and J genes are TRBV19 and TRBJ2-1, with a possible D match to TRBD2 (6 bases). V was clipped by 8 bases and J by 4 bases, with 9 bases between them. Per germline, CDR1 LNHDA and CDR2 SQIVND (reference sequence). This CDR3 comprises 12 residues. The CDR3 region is CASGRRYNEQFF. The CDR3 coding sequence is TGTGCCAGTGGGAGGAGGTACAATGAGCAGTTCTTC.